This entry lists 26 T cell receptor beta chains sequenced from one sample in a study of T cell repertoires in cytomegalovirus infection. TCRdb re-analysed the reads in MiXCR, keeping a single row per CDR3 protein. Of hundreds of thousands of distinct CDR3 sequences in the sample, roughly 15% were seen once. What was sequenced was PBMCs. All receptors derive from a human donor in good health (CMV status not recorded). Some clones in this sample may be carry-over from other donors' samples.

There are a few counts of this clonotype. The rearrangement uses TRBV25-1 and TRBJ1-6; D remains unclear. This CDR3 has 15 residues. CDR1 MGHDK and CDR2 SYGVNS come from the germline V gene. The V end lost 7 bases, the J end lost 9 bases, and 19 bases lay between the germline ends. CDR3 sequence reads: CASNTGLPGGSPLHF. The CDR3 DNA is TGTGCCAGCAATACCGGGCTCCCAGGCGGTTCACCCCTCCACTTT.

The chain joins TRBV6-6 to TRBJ1-6, with D possibly matching TRBD1 (5 bases). Germline values: CDR1 MNHNY, CDR2 SVGAGI (reference sequence). This CDR3 comprises 13 residues. V dropped 8 bases and J dropped 7 bases, with 12 bases sitting between them. The CDR3 coding sequence is TGTGCCAGCCTCAGGGAGGGGAATTCACCCCTCCACTTT. It is translated as CASLREGNSPLHF.

The genes are TRBV24-1 and TRBJ2-3; weak D call: TRBD2 (5 bases). V gave up 4 bases and J gave up 2 bases, with 12 bases separating them. The length of the CDR3 is 15 residues. Looked up from germline, CDR1 is KGHDR and CDR2 is SFDVKD. The chain's CDR3 is CATSDARRPTDTQYF. CDR3 sequence (DNA): TGTGCCACCAGTGACGCTAGGAGGCCCACAGATACGCAGTATTTT.

This clonotype came up many times. V gene TRBV24-1 combines with J gene TRBJ2-5, with D possibly called TRBD1 or TRBD2 (6 bases each). CDR1 and CDR2 (germline): KGHDR, SFDVKD. The V and J ends lost 3 bases and 2 bases respectively, with 9 bases between them. CDR3 size: 14 residues. As DNA, the CDR3 is TGTGCCACCAGTGATCAAGGGGGGCAAGAGACCCAGTACTTC. Its translation is CATSDQGGQETQYF.

In this sample, this clonotype turned up a few times. The chain links TRBV18 to TRBJ1-3, with 10 bases aligning to TRBD1. The germline V gene encodes CDR1 KGHSH and CDR2 LQKENI. The CDR3 is made up of 17 amino acids. V lost 3 bases to trimming and J lost 7 bases; unmatched junction nucleotides: 12. The CDR3 sequence: CASSPAQTGGMDNTIYF. CDR3 bases: TGTGCCAGCTCACCCGCTCAGACAGGGGGCATGGATAACACCATATATTTT.

This clonotype was seen at least ten times. The rearrangement joins TRBV7-3 to TRBJ2-1; no clear D gene. The CDR3 totals 13 residues. V shed 2 bases and J shed 10 bases, with 12 bases lying between them. Germline lookup yields CDR1 SGHTA and CDR2 FQGTGA. The CDR3 protein is CASSLGESREQFF. The CDR3 coding sequence is TGTGCCAGCAGCTTAGGCGAGTCGCGGGAGCAGTTCTTC. Full variable domain (outside the CDR3, taken from reference TRBV7-3 and TRBJ2-1): GAGVSQTPSNKVTEKGKYVELRCDPISGHTALYWYRQSLGQGPEFLIYFQGTGAADDSGLPNDRFFAVRPEGSVSTLKIQRTERGDSAVYLCASSLGESREQFFGPGTRLTVL.

This clonotype has at least ten counts. The chain is built from TRBV24-1 and TRBJ2-1, with D unclear. The CDR3 runs 16 residues. V gave up 1 base and J gave up 1 base, with 10 bases separating them. The germline CDR1 and CDR2 sequences are KGHDR and SFDVKD. CDR3 sequence: CATSDFGSTSYNEQFF. The CDR3 DNA is TGTGCCACCAGTGATTTTGGCAGCACTTCCTACAATGAGCAGTTCTTC.

This clonotype was recorded at least ten times. This rearrangement joins TRBV27 to TRBJ2-7; 8 bases agree with TRBD1. Germline V gives CDR1 MNHEY, CDR2 SMNVEV (reference sequence). There are 15 residues in the CDR3. Trimming cost V 6 bases and J 1 base; bases outside gene matches: 8. CDR3 region: CASRLGWDRSYEQYF. In DNA, the CDR3 is TGTGCCAGCAGATTGGGTTGGGACAGGTCCTACGAGCAGTACTTC.

This clonotype has a handful of counts. One end of the junction is discordant with germline, which a read error may explain. The chain joins TRBV6-6 to TRBJ2-1, with 8 nucleotides matching TRBD1. This CDR3 is 13 amino acids long. Germline V lookup: CDR1 MNHNY, CDR2 SVGAGI (reference sequence). The CDR3 sequence is CASERQGYTEQFF. The CDR3 region has the DNA TGTGCCAGCGAAAGACAGGGGTACACTGAGCAGTTCTTC.

This clonotype was found many times. The rearrangement links TRBV7-2 to TRBJ2-5; D gene unclear. The CDR3 runs 15 residues. V was cut by 2 bases and J by 5 bases, with 15 bases left in between. Germline V gene lookup returns CDR1 SGHTA and CDR2 FQGNSA. The CDR3 sequence: CASSLRVGPLETQYF. The CDR3 nucleotides are TGTGCCAGCAGCTTACGCGTTGGGCCGCTTGAGACCCAGTACTTC. Full variable domain (missing parts from reference TRBV7-2 and TRBJ2-5): GAGVSQSPSNKVTEKGKDVELRCDPISGHTALYWYRQSLGQGLEFLIYFQGNSAPDKSGLPSDRFSAERTGGSVSTLTIQRTQQEDSAVYLCASSLRVGPLETQYFGPGTRLLVL.

A few counts support this clonotype. The chain joins TRBV12-3 or TRBV12-4 to TRBJ2-1, with unresolved D. The CDR3 length is 11 residues. The V end was cut by 7 bases, the J end by 6 bases, with 7 bases between. CDR3 protein: CASTLRNEQFF. The CDR3 nucleotides read TGTGCCAGCACCCTACGCAATGAGCAGTTCTTC.

This clonotype was recorded a few times. The chain employs TRBV28 and TRBJ2-4; D might be TRBD1 (6 bases). This CDR3 region has 14 residues. Deletions cut 7 bases from V and 8 bases from J, with 18 bases between. Germline V gene lookup returns CDR1 MDHEN and CDR2 SYDVKM. The CDR3 nucleotides are TGTGCCAGCAATAACAGGGCGAGTAAGGACATTCAGTACTTC. Translating gives CASNNRASKDIQYF.

The chain employs TRBV7-3 and TRBJ1-2; 7 bases are a match to TRBD1. With 5 bases clipped from V and 3 bases from J, the junction kept 12 bases outside the gene matches. CDR1 SGHTA and CDR2 FQGTGA come from the germline V gene. The length of the CDR3 is 16 residues. In DNA form, the CDR3 reads TGTGCCAGCAGCATGACCGGGACAGATGACTACTATGGCTACACCTTC. It encodes CASSMTGTDDYYGYTF. Looking up the rest from reference TRBV7-3 and TRBJ1-2 gives the full variable domain: GAGVSQTPSNKVTEKGKYVELRCDPISGHTALYWYRQSLGQGPEFLIYFQGTGAADDSGLPNDRFFAVRPEGSVSTLKIQRTERGDSAVYLCASSMTGTDDYYGYTFGSGTRLTVV.

The chain joins TRBV7-9 to TRBJ2-3; possibly TRBD1 for D (6 bases). Between the trimmed V and J ends, which lost 5 bases and 4 bases, there was a span of 13 bases. Germline V gene data show CDR1 as SEHNR and CDR2 as FQNEAQ (reference sequence). CDR3 length equals 14 residues. CDR3 bases: TGTGCCAGCAGCCAGGGGCAGGTCGCAGATACGCAGTATTTT. Amino acids: CASSQGQVADTQYF. Variable domain in full (rest from reference TRBV7-9 and TRBJ2-3): DTGVSQNPRHKITKRGQNVTFRCDPISEHNRLYWYRQTLGQGPEFLTYFQNEAQLEKSRLLSDRFSAERPKGSFSTLEIQRTEQGDSAMYLCASSQGQVADTQYFGPGTRLTVL.

This clonotype has just a few counts. The CDR3 DNA sequence: TGTGCCAGCACTGCGGACAACTATGGCTACACCTTC. As protein: CASTADNYGYTF. This sequence joins TRBV12-3 or TRBV12-4 and TRBJ1-2; D gene ambiguous. CDR3 length: 12 residues. The ends were cut back, 7 bases at V and 2 bases at J, with 8 bases in the middle.

As to this clonotype: Its ends do not fully match the called genes, so a read error is possible. The genes are TRBV2 and TRBJ2-1; D gene ambiguous. The CDR3 runs 13 residues. In germline, CDR1 is SNHLY, CDR2 FYNNEI. CDR3 loop: CGSSVGRHNEQFF. The CDR3 coding sequence is TGTGGCAGCAGTGTTGGTCGGCACAATGAGCAGTTCTTC.

This clonotype has a count of ten or more. This chain connects TRBV6-1 to TRBJ2-3; 8 bases match TRBD1. CDR3 length: 16 amino acids. The V and J ends lost 3 bases and 3 bases, in that order; junction bases with no gene match: 8. Germline CDR1 MNHNS, CDR2 SASEGT. CDR3: CASSETMTGVTDTQYF. The CDR3 nucleotides are TGTGCCAGCAGTGAGACCATGACAGGGGTGACAGATACGCAGTATTTT.

The chain employs TRBV9 and TRBJ2-7, with a tentative D call TRBD2 (6 bases). V gave up 2 bases and J gave up 0 bases, with 9 bases separating them. The CDR3 loop spans 14 amino acids. Germline CDR1 reads SGDLS; CDR2 reads YYNGEE. The CDR3 bases are TGTGCCAGCAGCGTCTCACTAGCCTCCTACGAGCAGTACTTC. This encodes CASSVSLASYEQYF.

V usage is TRBV20-1 and J usage is TRBJ1-4; no reliable D call. Germline-derived CDR1 and CDR2 are DFQATT and SNEGSKA (reference sequence). This CDR3 is 15 amino acids long. Trimming took 2 bases from V and 4 from J, leaving 14 bases between them. As DNA, the CDR3 is TGCAGTGCTAGAAACGACGGGCGGGGTAATGAAAAACTGTTTTTT. The encoded protein is CSARNDGRGNEKLFF.

This clonotype was picked up many times. The V and J genes are TRBV7-2 and TRBJ2-1; no clear D. The germline CDR1 and CDR2 sequences are SGHTA and FQGNSA. This CDR3 is built from 15 residues. V lost 4 bases, J lost 5 bases, and 15 bases lay in between. CDR3 DNA sequence: TGTGCCAGCAGCTCGATCGATCTTGGGGACAATGAGCAGTTCTTC. This encodes CASSSIDLGDNEQFF.

V and J are TRBV5-1 and TRBJ1-5; tentatively, D is TRBD1 (5 bases). In germline, CDR1 is SGHRS, CDR2 YFSETQ. The V end was cut by 1 base, the J end by 5 bases, with 16 bases between. The CDR3 extends over 16 amino acids. In nucleotides, the CDR3 is TGCGCCAGCAGCTTGATAGGACATCCATCATATCAGCCCCAGCATTTT. Its translation: CASSLIGHPSYQPQHF.

The chain joins TRBV7-9 to TRBJ1-4, with D tentatively TRBD1 (6 bases). This CDR3 contains 14 residues. CDR1 is SEHNR, CDR2 FQNEAQ, per germline (reference sequence). Trimming shortened V by 8 bases and J by 3 bases, and 13 bases separated the two germline ends. CDR3 residues: CASELRGANEKLFF. Written as DNA, the CDR3 is TGTGCCAGCGAACTCAGGGGAGCTAATGAAAAACTGTTTTTT. The complete variable domain, with remaining parts taken from reference TRBV7-9 and TRBJ1-4, reads DTGVSQNPRHKITKRGQNVTFRCDPISEHNRLYWYRQTLGQGPEFLTYFQNEAQLEKSRLLSDRFSAERPKGSFSTLEIQRTEQGDSAMYLCASELRGANEKLFFGSGTQLSVL.

Worth noting for this clonotype: A read error may be the cause here, since a much bigger clone is one base away. V usage is TRBV7-6 and J usage is TRBJ1-5; D is possibly TRBD1 (5 bases). Germline CDR1 SGHVS, CDR2 FNYEAQ. This CDR3 comprises 14 residues. CDR3 in amino acids: CAGSSGDGNQPQHF. The CDR3 nucleotides read TGTGCCGGCAGCTCGGGGGACGGCAATCAGCCCCAGCATTTT.

The rearrangement links TRBV6-1 to TRBJ1-4, with D tentatively TRBD1 (5 bases). Trimming shortened V by 0 bases and J by 4 bases, and 9 bases separated the two germline ends. The V gene's germline CDR1 is MNHNS and CDR2 SASEGT. CDR3 size: 15 residues. The CDR3 region is CASSEAGTLNEKLFF. The CDR3 bases are TGTGCCAGCAGTGAAGCCGGGACTCTTAATGAAAAACTGTTTTTT.

CDR3 sequence reads: CATTSVRRGEKLFF. DNA for the CDR3: TGTGCCACGACCTCTGTGCGGCGCGGTGAAAAACTGTTTTTT. V gene TRBV19 combines with J gene TRBJ1-4; no definite D call. V lost 10 bases and J 7 bases, leaving 19 bases between the germline ends. Germline V gene data show CDR1 as LNHDA and CDR2 as SQIVND (reference sequence). There are 14 residues in the CDR3. Using reference TRBV19 and TRBJ1-4 for the parts outside the CDR3, the full variable domain is DGGITQSPKYLFRKEGQNVTLSCEQNLNHDAMYWYRQDPGQGLRLIYYSQIVNDFQKGDIAEGYSVSREKKESFPLTVTSAQKNPTAFYLCATTSVRRGEKLFFGSGTQLSVL.

This clonotype was detected only a few times. The chain carries TRBV7-9 and TRBJ1-1, with D unclear. The CDR3 contains 14 residues. CDR1 and CDR2 from the germline V gene are SEHNR and FQNEAQ (reference sequence). V shed 5 bases and J shed 0 bases, with 10 bases lying between them. The CDR3 loop is CASSGMAMNTEAFF. DNA of the CDR3: TGTGCCAGCAGCGGGATGGCCATGAACACTGAAGCTTTCTTT.